Included here is one TCR beta chain sequence, with context. The CDR3 spans 14 residues. Looked up from germline, CDR1 is SGHTA and CDR2 is FQGTGA. Trimming removed 2 bases from V and 3 bases from J, with 9 bases in between. This record belongs to a study of blood T cell repertoires in COVID-19. Original processing notes: By means of reference gene primer amplification, nucleated cell counts were estimated. Data came from immunoSEQ multiplex PCR; TCRdb stores just in-frame clones and leaves some out. The V and J calls and clone size come from that table; D and trimming were worked out from the DNA. The repertoire includes some 50,000 clones, around 88% of them detected once, and about 14% sits in the top ten.

This clonotype originated in a human donor in a cohort sampled during active COVID-19. The chain combines TRBV7-3 with TRBJ2-3; D remains unclear. Specimen: peripheral blood. The CDR3 DNA sequence: TGTGCCAGCAGCTTACGGGTGAAAACAGATACGCAGTATTTT. Translating gives CASSLRVKTDTQYF.